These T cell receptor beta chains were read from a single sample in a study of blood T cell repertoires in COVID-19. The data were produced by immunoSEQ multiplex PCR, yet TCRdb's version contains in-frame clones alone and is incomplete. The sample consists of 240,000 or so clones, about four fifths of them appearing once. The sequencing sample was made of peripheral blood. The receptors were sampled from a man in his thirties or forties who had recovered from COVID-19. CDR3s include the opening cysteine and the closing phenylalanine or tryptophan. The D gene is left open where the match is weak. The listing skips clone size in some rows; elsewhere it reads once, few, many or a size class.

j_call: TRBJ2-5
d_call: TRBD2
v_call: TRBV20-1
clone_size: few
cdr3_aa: CSTWGGETQYF
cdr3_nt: TGCTCAACGTGGGGGGGGGAGACCCAGTACTTC

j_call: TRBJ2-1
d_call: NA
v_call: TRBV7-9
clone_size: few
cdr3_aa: CASTLISGTRQFF
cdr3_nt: TGTGCCAGCACCCTCATCTCAGGGACAAGACAGTTCTTC

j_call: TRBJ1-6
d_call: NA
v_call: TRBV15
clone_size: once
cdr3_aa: CATSSDQDSSYNSPLHF
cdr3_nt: TGTGCCACCAGCAGCGATCAGGACAGCTCCTATAATTCACCCCTCCACTTT

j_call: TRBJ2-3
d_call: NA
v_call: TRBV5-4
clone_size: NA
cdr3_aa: CASSLWGADTQYF
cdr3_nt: TGTGCCAGCAGCTTGTGGGGGGCAGATACGCAGTATTTT

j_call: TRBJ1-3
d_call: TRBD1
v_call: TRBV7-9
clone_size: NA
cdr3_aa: CASSLGGAYFGNTIYF
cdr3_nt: TGTGCCAGCAGCCTAGGGGGCGCTTACTTTGGAAACACCATATATTTT

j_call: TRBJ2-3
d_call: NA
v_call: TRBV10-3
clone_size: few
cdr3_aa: CAISESGPSGTDTQYF
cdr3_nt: TGTGCCATCAGTGAGTCCGGGCCGTCAGGGACAGATACGCAGTATTTT

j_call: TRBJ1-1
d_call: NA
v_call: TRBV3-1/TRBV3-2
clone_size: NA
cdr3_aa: CASSQGHGTEAFF
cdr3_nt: TGTGCCAGCAGCCAAGGCCACGGGACTGAAGCTTTCTTT

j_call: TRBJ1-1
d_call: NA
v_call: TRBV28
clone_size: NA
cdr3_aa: CASSSIDTEAFF
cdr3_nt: TGTGCCAGCTCCTCGATAGACACTGAAGCTTTCTTT

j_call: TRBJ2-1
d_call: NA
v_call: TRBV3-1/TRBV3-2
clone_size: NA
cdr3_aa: CASSQGTDEQFF
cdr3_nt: TGTGCCAGCAGCCAAGGAACGGATGAGCAGTTCTTC

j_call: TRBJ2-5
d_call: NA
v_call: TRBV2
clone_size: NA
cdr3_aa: CASSDIRGAQETQYF
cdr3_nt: TGTGCCAGCAGTGATATACGGGGGGCCCAAGAGACCCAGTACTTC

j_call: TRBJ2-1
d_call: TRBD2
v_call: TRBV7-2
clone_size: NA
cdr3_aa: CASSPGLAYNEQFF
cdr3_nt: TGTGCCAGCAGCCCGGGACTAGCGTACAATGAGCAGTTCTTC

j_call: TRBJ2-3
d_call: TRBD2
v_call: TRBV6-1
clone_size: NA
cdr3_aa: CASSERTSISTDTQYF
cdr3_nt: TGTGCCAGCAGTGAAAGGACTAGCATAAGCACAGATACGCAGTATTTT

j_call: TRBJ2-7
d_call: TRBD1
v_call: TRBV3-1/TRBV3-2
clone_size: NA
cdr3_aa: CASSQGTGPSYEQYF
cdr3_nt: TGTGCCAGCAGCCAAGGGACAGGGCCCTCCTACGAGCAGTACTTC

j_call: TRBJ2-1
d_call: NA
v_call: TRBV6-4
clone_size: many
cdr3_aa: CASSAGGAGFNEQFF
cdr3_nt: TGTGCCAGCAGTGCTGGCGGGGCGGGGTTCAATGAGCAGTTCTTC

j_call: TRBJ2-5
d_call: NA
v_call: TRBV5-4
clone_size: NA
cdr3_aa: CASSTGGGEGLETQYF
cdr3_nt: TGTGCCAGCAGCACTGGGGGCGGGGAGGGGCTGGAGACCCAGTACTTC

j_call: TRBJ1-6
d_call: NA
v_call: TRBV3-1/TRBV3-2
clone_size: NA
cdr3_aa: CASSQSGTYNSPLHF
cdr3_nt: TGTGCCAGCAGCCAATCGGGAACCTATAATTCACCCCTCCACTTT

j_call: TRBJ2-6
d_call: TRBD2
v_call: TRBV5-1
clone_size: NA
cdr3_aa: CASRPGTSGSNSGANVLTF
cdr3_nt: TGCGCCAGCAGGCCCGGGACTAGCGGGTCGAACTCTGGGGCCAACGTCCTGACTTTC

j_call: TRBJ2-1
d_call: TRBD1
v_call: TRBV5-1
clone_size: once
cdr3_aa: CASSSRDGQGWNEQFF
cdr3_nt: TGCGCCAGCAGCTCGAGGGACGGACAGGGGTGGAATGAGCAGTTCTTC

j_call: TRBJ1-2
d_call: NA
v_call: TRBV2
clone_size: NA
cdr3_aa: CASRQAEYDYGYTF
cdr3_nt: TGTGCCTCGAGGCAAGCGGAGTACGACTATGGCTACACCTTC

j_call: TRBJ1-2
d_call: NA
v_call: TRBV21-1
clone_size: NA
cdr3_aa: CASSKGTDSNYGYTF
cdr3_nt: TGTGCCAGCAGCAAAGGTACCGACAGTAATTATGGCTACACCTTC

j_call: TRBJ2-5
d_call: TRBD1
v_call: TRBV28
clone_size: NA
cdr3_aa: CASSLGQEETQYF
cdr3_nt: TGTGCCAGCAGCCTCGGACAGGAAGAGACCCAGTACTTC

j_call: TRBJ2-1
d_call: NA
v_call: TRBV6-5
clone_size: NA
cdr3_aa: CASSTAGYPYNEQFF
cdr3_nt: TGTGCCAGCAGTACCGCGGGGTACCCCTACAATGAGCAGTTCTTC

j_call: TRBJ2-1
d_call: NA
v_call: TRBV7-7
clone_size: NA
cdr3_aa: CASSQGATEYNEQFF
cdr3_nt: TGTGCCAGCAGCCAAGGGGCGACAGAATACAATGAGCAGTTCTTC

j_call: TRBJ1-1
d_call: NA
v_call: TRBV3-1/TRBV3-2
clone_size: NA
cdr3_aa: CASSQFGQGGTEAFF
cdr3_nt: TGTGCCAGCAGCCAATTCGGGCAGGGAGGAACTGAAGCTTTCTTT

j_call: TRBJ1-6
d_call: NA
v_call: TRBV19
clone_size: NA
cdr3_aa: CASSIGAYSPLHF
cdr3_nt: TGTGCCAGTAGTATAGGCGCCTATTCACCCCTCCACTTT

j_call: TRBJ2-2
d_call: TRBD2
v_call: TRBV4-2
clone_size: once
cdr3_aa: CASSHGGLAGTRNTGELFF
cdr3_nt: TGTGCCAGCAGCCATGGGGGACTAGCGGGGACCAGAAACACCGGGGAGCTGTTTTTT

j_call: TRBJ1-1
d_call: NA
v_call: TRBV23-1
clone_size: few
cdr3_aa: CAREGGLAFF
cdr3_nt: TGCGCCAGGGAGGGAGGGTTAGCTTTCTTT

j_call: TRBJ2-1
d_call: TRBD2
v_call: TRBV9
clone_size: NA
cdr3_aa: CASSDPRLAYEQFF
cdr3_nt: TGTGCCAGCAGCGATCCACGACTAGCCTATGAGCAGTTCTTC

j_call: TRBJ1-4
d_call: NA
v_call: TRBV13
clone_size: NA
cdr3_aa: CASSPRGRANEKLFF
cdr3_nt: TGTGCCAGCAGCCCCCGGGGGAGGGCTAATGAAAAACTGTTTTTT

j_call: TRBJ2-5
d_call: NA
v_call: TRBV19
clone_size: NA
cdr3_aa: CASSTGLVTLKETQYF
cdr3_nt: TGTGCCAGTAGTACGGGACTCGTGACGCTCAAGGAGACCCAGTACTTC

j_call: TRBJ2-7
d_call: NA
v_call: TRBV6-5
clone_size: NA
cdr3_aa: CASRLARVTYEQYF
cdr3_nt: TGTGCCAGCAGACTAGCCAGGGTCACCTACGAGCAGTACTTC

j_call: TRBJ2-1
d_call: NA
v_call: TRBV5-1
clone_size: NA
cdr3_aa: CASSLTRGSYNEQFF
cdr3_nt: TGCGCCAGCAGCTTGACCAGGGGTTCCTACAATGAGCAGTTCTTC

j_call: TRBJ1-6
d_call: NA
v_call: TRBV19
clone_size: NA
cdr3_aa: CASSAAGDSPLHF
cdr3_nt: TGTGCCAGTAGTGCGGCCGGGGATTCACCCCTCCACTTT

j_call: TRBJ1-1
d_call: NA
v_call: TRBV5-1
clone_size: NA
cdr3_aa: CASSPQPGVAEAFF
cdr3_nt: TGCGCCAGCAGCCCACAACCGGGGGTTGCTGAAGCTTTCTTT

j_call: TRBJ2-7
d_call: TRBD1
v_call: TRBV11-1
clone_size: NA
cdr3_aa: CASSLGQTSYEQYF
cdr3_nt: TGTGCCAGCAGCTTGGGACAGACCTCCTACGAGCAGTACTTC

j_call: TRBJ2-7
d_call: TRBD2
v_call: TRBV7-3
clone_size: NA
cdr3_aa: CASSPKAGGSPDEQYF
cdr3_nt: TGTGCCAGCAGCCCCAAAGCGGGGGGGTCCCCCGACGAGCAGTACTTC

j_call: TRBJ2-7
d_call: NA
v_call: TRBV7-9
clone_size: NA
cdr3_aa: CASSPRLVLTYEQYF
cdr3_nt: TGTGCCAGCAGCCCGAGACTAGTCCTTACCTACGAGCAGTACTTC

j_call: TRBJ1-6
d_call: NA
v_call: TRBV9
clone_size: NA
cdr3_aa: CASSVDSPDNSPLHF
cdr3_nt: TGTGCCAGCAGCGTTGACAGTCCAGATAATTCACCCCTCCACTTT

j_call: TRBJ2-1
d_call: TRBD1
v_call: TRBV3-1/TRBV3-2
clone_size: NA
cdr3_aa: CASSQDGTAYNEQFF
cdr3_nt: TGTGCCAGCAGCCAAGATGGGACAGCTTACAATGAGCAGTTCTTC

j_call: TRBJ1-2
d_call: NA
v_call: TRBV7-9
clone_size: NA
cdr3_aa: CASRASGQGGGYTF
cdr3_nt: TGTGCCAGCAGAGCTAGCGGCCAGGGAGGGGGCTACACCTTC

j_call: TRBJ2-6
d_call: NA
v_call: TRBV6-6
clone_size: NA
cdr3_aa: CASSLGSSGANVLTF
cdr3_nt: TGTGCCAGCAGTCTCGGGAGCTCTGGGGCCAACGTCCTGACTTTC

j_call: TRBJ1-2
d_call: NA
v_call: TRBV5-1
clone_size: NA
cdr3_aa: CASSLASTAWRDYGYTF
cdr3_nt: TGCGCCAGCAGCTTGGCCTCGACAGCGTGGAGGGACTATGGCTACACCTTC

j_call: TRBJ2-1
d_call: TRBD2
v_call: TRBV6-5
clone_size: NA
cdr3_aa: CASRMSGAFYNEQFF
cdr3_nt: TGTGCCAGCAGAATGAGCGGGGCCTTTTACAATGAGCAGTTCTTC

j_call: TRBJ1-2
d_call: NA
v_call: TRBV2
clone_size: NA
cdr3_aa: CASRPGGLYGYTF
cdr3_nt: TGTGCCAGCCGGCCGGGGGGACTCTATGGCTACACCTTC

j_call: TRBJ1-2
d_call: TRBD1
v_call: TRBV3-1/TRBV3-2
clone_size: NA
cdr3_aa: CASSQHNGGQGNGGYTF
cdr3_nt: TGTGCCAGCAGCCAACACAACGGTGGACAGGGGAATGGTGGCTACACCTTC

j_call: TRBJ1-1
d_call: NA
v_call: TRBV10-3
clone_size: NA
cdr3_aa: CAVSQGTGNTEAFF
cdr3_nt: TGTGCCGTATCCCAGGGGACGGGGAACACTGAAGCTTTCTTT

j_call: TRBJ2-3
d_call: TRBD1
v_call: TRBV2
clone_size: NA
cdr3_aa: CASERWAGGSDTQYF
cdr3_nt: TGTGCCAGCGAGAGGTGGGCAGGGGGCTCAGATACGCAGTATTTT

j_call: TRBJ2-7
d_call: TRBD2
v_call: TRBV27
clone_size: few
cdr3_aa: CASKGVGAGGYEQYF
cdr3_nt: TGTGCCAGCAAGGGGGTTGGGGCGGGAGGCTACGAGCAGTACTTC

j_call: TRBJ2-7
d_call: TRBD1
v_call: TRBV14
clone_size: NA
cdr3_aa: CASSRRTGWSYEQYF
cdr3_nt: TGTGCCAGCAGCCGCAGGACAGGGTGGTCCTACGAGCAGTACTTC

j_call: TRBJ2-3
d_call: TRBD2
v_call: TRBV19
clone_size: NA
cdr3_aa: CASRPGGTSGSTDTQYF
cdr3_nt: TGTGCCAGTAGGCCCGGGGGTACTAGCGGAAGCACAGATACGCAGTATTTT

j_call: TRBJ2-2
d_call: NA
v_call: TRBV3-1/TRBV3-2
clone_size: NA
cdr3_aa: CASSHSDRRTGELFF
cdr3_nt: TGTGCCAGCAGCCATTCCGACAGGCGCACCGGGGAGCTGTTTTTT

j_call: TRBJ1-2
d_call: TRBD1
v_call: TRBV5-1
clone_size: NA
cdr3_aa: CASSLAGLTGKKDGYTF
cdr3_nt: TGCGCCAGCAGCTTGGCCGGGTTGACAGGGAAAAAGGATGGCTACACCTTC

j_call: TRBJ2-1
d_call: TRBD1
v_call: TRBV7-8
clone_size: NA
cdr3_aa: CASSFRDRAYNEQFF
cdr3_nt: TGTGCCAGCAGCTTCCGGGACAGGGCCTACAATGAGCAGTTCTTC

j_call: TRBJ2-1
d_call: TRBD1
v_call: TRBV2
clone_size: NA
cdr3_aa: CASSGGQGAYNEQFF
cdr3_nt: TGTGCCAGCAGTGGGGGACAGGGGGCTTACAATGAGCAGTTCTTC

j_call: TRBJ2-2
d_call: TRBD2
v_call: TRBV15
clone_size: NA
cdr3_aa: CATSSAGEDTGELFF
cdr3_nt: TGTGCCACCAGCAGCGCGGGGGAGGACACCGGGGAGCTGTTTTTT

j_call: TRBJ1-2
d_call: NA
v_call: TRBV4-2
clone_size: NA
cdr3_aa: CASSQSGPKTGYTF
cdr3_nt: TGTGCCAGCAGCCAATCAGGGCCGAAGACGGGCTACACCTTC

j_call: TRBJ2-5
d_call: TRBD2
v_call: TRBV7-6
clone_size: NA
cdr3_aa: CASTRNSGGSKETQYF
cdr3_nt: TGTGCCAGCACCCGGAATAGCGGGGGAAGTAAAGAGACCCAGTACTTC

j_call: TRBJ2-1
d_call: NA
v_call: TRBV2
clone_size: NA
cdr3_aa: CAGCAFGNYEQFF
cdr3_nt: TGTGCCGGATGTGCCTTCGGGAACTATGAGCAGTTCTTC

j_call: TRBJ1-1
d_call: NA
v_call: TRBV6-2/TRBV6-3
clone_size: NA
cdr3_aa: CASSWSQGIQIMNTEAFF
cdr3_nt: TGTGCCAGCAGTTGGAGCCAGGGGATACAAATCATGAACACTGAAGCTTTCTTT

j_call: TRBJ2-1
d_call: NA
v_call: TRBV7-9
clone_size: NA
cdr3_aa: CASSFLRGRDEQFF
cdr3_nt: TGTGCCAGCAGCTTCTTGCGGGGGCGGGATGAGCAGTTCTTC